The 21 T cell receptor beta chains given below trace back to one sample, sequenced in a study of shared clonotypes between healthy human individuals. Profiling relied on immunoSEQ multiplex PCR, and the TCRdb table lists in-frame clones only, not all of them. The profile covers 2 million to 3 million clones, with more than 85% appearing a single time and 0.36% taken by the ten largest. Sequencing was carried out using naive CD4+ T cells from PBMCs. Subset given: CD45RA+ positively selected. The origin of the receptors is a young man in good health. Some clones in this sample may be carry-over from other donors' samples.

The chain joins TRBV19 to TRBJ2-7; either TRBD1 or TRBD2 may supply D (5 bases each). The V and J ends lost 3 bases and 0 bases respectively, with 12 bases between them. In germline, CDR1 is LNHDA, CDR2 SQIVND (reference sequence). The CDR3 extends over 15 amino acids. The CDR3 DNA follows: TGTGCCAGTAGTATTATGTGGGGGAACTCCTACGAGCAGTACTTC. Translating gives CASSIMWGNSYEQYF.

The rearrangement links TRBV2 to TRBJ1-1; possibly TRBD1 for D (5 bases). Germline V CDR1 and CDR2: SNHLY, FYNNEI. The V end was cut by 6 bases, the J end by 0 bases, with 20 bases between. CDR3 size: 17 residues. CDR3 nucleotide sequence: TGTGCCAGCAGACAGAGACAGAATCCGTATATGAACACTGAAGCTTTCTTT. Translating it yields CASRQRQNPYMNTEAFF.

This sequence joins TRBV19 and TRBJ2-3; the match to TRBD2 covers 9 bases. CDR1 is LNHDA, CDR2 SQIVND, per germline (reference sequence). The CDR3 is 15 amino acids. Trimming removed 3 bases from V and 5 bases from J; junction bases left unmatched: 6. CDR3 sequence: CASSISGGAVDTQYF. Written as DNA, the CDR3 is TGTGCCAGTAGTATTAGCGGGGGCGCGGTAGATACGCAGTATTTT.

The chain employs TRBV7-2 and TRBJ1-5; D possibly corresponds to TRBD1 (6 bases). CDR1 and CDR2 from the germline V gene are SGHTA and FQGNSA. The CDR3 has 13 amino acids. The V gene lost 4 bases and the J gene lost 8 bases, with 12 bases spanning the gap. The CDR3 DNA is TGTGCCAGCAGCTCTAAAGGGGGGAAGCCCCAGCATTTT. Amino acids: CASSSKGGKPQHF.

Worth noting for this clone: This sample also contains other DNA sequences that code for the same CDR3. The chain uses TRBV19 and TRBJ1-5, with D possibly matching TRBD1 (6 bases). V dropped 8 bases and J dropped 2 bases, with 10 bases sitting between them. The germline V gene has CDR1 LNHDA and CDR2 SQIVND (reference sequence). The CDR3 runs to 13 residues. The CDR3 DNA reads as TGTGCCAGTTCGAACAGGGGCAATCAGCCCCAGCATTTT. It codes for CASSNRGNQPQHF.

The chain combines TRBV7-9 with TRBJ1-1; no clear D gene. From germline, CDR1 is SEHNR and CDR2 FQNEAQ (reference sequence). Trimming stripped 3 bases from V and 5 bases from J, with 22 bases between. This CDR3 spans 17 amino acids. The CDR3 bases are TGTGCCAGCAGCTTGAGACCGGGTCCTGGTGCGGGAACTGAAGCTTTCTTT. This encodes CASSLRPGPGAGTEAFF.

The chain has TRBV4-1 and TRBJ2-5, with D possibly being TRBD1 or TRBD2 (6 bases each). Near its end, the DNA agrees better with TRBJ2-7, so the J call may be wrong. Germline CDR1 and CDR2: MGHRA and YSYEKL. The CDR3 runs to 17 residues. CDR3 sequence (DNA): TGCGCCAGCAGCCAAGGTAGGGTAGCGGACAGCTCCTACGAGCAGTACTTC. This gives the protein CASSQGRVADSSYEQYF.

The V gene is TRBV19, the J gene TRBJ1-1; D is undetermined. Trimming took 7 bases from V and 4 from J, leaving 7 bases between them. CDR1 and CDR2 from the germline V gene are LNHDA and SQIVND (reference sequence). The CDR3 totals 11 residues. CDR3 DNA sequence: TGTGCCAGTACTTGGGGCACTGAAGCTTTCTTT. Protein sequence: CASTWGTEAFF. Full variable domain (outside the CDR3, taken from reference TRBV19 and TRBJ1-1): DGGITQSPKYLFRKEGQNVTLSCEQNLNHDAMYWYRQDPGQGLRLIYYSQIVNDFQKGDIAEGYSVSREKKESFPLTVTSAQKNPTAFYLCASTWGTEAFFGQGTRLTVV.

The chain has TRBV4-2 and TRBJ2-7; D is tentatively TRBD1 or TRBD2 (6 bases each). From germline, CDR1 is LGHNA and CDR2 YNFKEQ. V lost 5 bases and J lost 5, with 22 bases in between. The CDR3 has 16 amino acids. CDR3 protein: CASSEGGNYGVDEQYF. In nucleotides, the CDR3 is TGTGCCAGCAGCGAGGGGGGAAACTATGGAGTCGACGAGCAGTACTTC.

The V gene is TRBV6-5, the J gene TRBJ2-3; 8 bases are a match to TRBD2. J was trimmed by 6 bases and V by 6 bases; bases with no gene match: 11. Germline V gene lookup returns CDR1 MNHEY and CDR2 SVGAGI. The CDR3 is 15 residues long. The CDR3 here is CASRIRGLAADTQYF. CDR3 nucleotide sequence: TGTGCCAGCAGGATCCGCGGACTAGCAGCCGATACGCAGTATTTT.

With regard to this clone: The sample contains more than one DNA sequence encoding this CDR3. The gene calls are TRBV11-2 and TRBJ2-7; TRBD2 agrees at 8 bases. Germline V CDR1 and CDR2: SGHAT, FQNNGV. The CDR3 has 14 amino acids. Trimming cost V 6 bases and J 0 bases; bases outside gene matches: 4. The CDR3 DNA reads as TGTGCCAGCAGGCTAGCGGGTAGCTCCTACGAGCAGTACTTC. Translated: CASRLAGSSYEQYF. Filled out from reference TRBV11-2 and TRBJ2-7, the complete variable domain reads EAGVAQSPRYKIIEKRQSVAFWCNPISGHATLYWYQQILGQGPKLLIQFQNNGVVDDSQLPKDRFSAERLKGVDSTLKIQPAKLEDSAVYLCASRLAGSSYEQYFGPGTRLTVT.

Comments on this clone: This same CDR3 is encoded by further DNA sequences in the sample. The V gene is TRBV5-1, the J gene TRBJ1-3; D gene uncertain. This CDR3 has 16 amino acids. Trimming pared 0 bases from V and 0 bases from J, leaving 10 bases between. Germline V gene sequence: CDR1 SGHRS, CDR2 YFSETQ. CDR3 amino acids: CASSLAGPLSGNTIYF. The CDR3 nucleotides read TGCGCCAGCAGCTTGGCCGGGCCCCTCTCTGGAAACACCATATATTTT.

In DNA form, the CDR3 reads TGTGCCAGCAGGGAGACCGTCCGGGGGGAAAAACTGTTTTTT. This translates into CASRETVRGEKLFF. This chain connects TRBV6-1 to TRBJ1-4; maybe TRBD1 (5 bases). Germline CDR1 and CDR2: MNHNS and SASEGT. CDR3 length: 14 amino acids. Trimming stripped 6 bases from V and 8 bases from J, with 16 bases between.

The table lists this clone with a count of one. The rearrangement uses TRBV23-1 and TRBJ2-7; perhaps TRBD2 as D (6 bases). TRBV23-1 is given ORF status, its function remaining uncertain. V was cut by 4 bases and J by 2 bases, with 12 bases left in between. The CDR3 has 14 residues. DNA for the CDR3: TGCGCCAGCAGTCCCTCTAGCGAACCCTACGAGCAGTACTTC. Its translation: CASSPSSEPYEQYF.

The chain combines TRBV7-9 with TRBJ1-5; D not certain. Germline V gene sequence: CDR1 SEHNR, CDR2 FQNEAQ (reference sequence). Trimming took off 7 bases at V and 5 bases at J, with 12 bases between the two ends. The CDR3 consists of 13 residues. The CDR3: CASTSMEDQPQHF. CDR3 nucleotide sequence: TGTGCCAGCACCTCGATGGAGGATCAGCCCCAGCATTTT.

This chain connects TRBV5-1 to TRBJ2-5; D is uncertain. Germline CDR1 is SGHRS and CDR2 is YFSETQ. The CDR3 sequence is 15 residues long. The V and J ends lost 0 bases and 4 bases respectively, with 13 bases between them. The CDR3 protein is CASSLADVFGETQYF. In nucleotides, the CDR3 is TGCGCCAGCAGCTTGGCCGATGTTTTTGGAGAGACCCAGTACTTC.

Here the CDR3 reads CASSMDRGLVNTIYF. CDR3 bases: TGTGCCAGCAGCATGGACAGGGGGCTAGTGAACACCATATATTTT. The V gene is TRBV6-1, the J gene TRBJ1-3, with TRBD1 identical over 11 bases. CDR1 is MNHNS, CDR2 SASEGT, per germline. CDR3 length: 15 residues. Losses at the gene ends were 6 bases for V and 7 bases for J; bases not matched to a gene: 8.

With respect to this clone: The sample contains more than one DNA sequence encoding this CDR3. The V and J genes are TRBV28 and TRBJ1-5; D gene ambiguous. Trimming took off 6 bases at V and 5 bases at J, with 8 bases between the two ends. This CDR3 has 12 amino acids. The germline CDR1 and CDR2 sequences are MDHEN and SYDVKM. CDR3 sequence reads: CASRTGDQPQHF. CDR3 nucleotide sequence: TGTGCCAGCAGAACGGGCGATCAGCCCCAGCATTTT.

This clone appeared once. The chain links TRBV5-1 to TRBJ1-4; weak D call: TRBD1 (5 bases). Trimming pared 4 bases from V and 4 bases from J, leaving 14 bases between. Per the germline V gene, CDR1 is SGHRS and CDR2 is YFSETQ. The length of the CDR3 is 15 residues. The CDR3 nucleotides read TGCGCCAGCAGCCCTCTGGGGCAGGGTAATGAAAAACTGTTTTTT. Translation: CASSPLGQGNEKLFF.

The chain joins TRBV4-3 to TRBJ2-1; D not certain. V was pared by 0 bases and J by 0 bases, with 9 bases between. Germline lookup yields CDR1 LGHNA and CDR2 YSLEER. CDR3 length equals 16 residues. The DNA of the CDR3 is TGCGCCAGCAGCCAAGATGGATTAGCCTCCTACAATGAGCAGTTCTTC. Protein sequence: CASSQDGLASYNEQFF.

V gene TRBV11-2 combines with J gene TRBJ2-1; 10 nucleotides align to TRBD2. The CDR3 runs 16 residues. The ends lost 3 bases at V and 8 bases at J; junction bases unmatched: 10. Per germline, CDR1 SGHAT and CDR2 FQNNGV. CDR3 sequence (DNA): TGTGCCAGCAGCTTCCCCGGAACTAGCGGGAACTATGAGCAGTTCTTC. It is translated as CASSFPGTSGNYEQFF.